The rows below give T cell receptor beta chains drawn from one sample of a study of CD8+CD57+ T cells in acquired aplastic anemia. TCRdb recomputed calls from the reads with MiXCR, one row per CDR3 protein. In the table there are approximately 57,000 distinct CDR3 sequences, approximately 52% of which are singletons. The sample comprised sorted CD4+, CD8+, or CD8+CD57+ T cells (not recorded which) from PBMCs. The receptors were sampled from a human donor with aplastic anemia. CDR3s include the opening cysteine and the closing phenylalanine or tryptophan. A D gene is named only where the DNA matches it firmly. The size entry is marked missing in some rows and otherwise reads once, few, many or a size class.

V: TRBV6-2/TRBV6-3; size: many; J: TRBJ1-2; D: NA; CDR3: CASSQTGDGYTF; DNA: TGTGCCAGCAGCCAGACTGGGGATGGCTACACCTTC
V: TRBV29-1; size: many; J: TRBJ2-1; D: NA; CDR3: CSVGVGGGSYNEQFF; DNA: TGCAGCGTCGGGGTGGGGGGCGGATCTTACAATGAGCAGTTCTTC
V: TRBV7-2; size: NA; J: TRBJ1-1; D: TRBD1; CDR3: CASSTGQGFTEAFF; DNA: TGTGCCAGCAGCACGGGACAGGGTTTCACTGAAGCTTTCTTT
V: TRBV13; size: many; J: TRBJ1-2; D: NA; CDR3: CASSLLSAFYGYTF; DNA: TGTGCCAGCAGCTTACTTTCAGCCTTCTATGGCTACACCTTC
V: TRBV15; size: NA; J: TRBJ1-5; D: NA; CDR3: CATSRDLGQQPQHF; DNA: TGTGCCACCAGCAGAGACCTGGGCCAACAGCCCCAGCATTTT
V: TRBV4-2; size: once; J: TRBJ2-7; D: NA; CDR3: CASSQDQFGSYEQYF; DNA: TGTGCCAGCAGCCAAGACCAATTCGGCTCCTACGAGCAGTACTTC
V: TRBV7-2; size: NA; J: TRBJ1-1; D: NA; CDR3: CASSPIPQGNTEAFF; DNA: TGTGCCAGCAGCCCGATACCGCAAGGGAACACTGAAGCTTTCTTT
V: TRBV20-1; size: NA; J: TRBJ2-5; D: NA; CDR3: CSATMLANQETQHF; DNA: TGCAGTGCTACCATGTTAGCGAACCAAGAGACCCAGCACTTC
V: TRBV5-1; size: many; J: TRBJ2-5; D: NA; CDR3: CASSLVGALQETQYF; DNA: TGCGCCAGCAGCTTAGTGGGGGCCCTCCAAGAGACCCAGTACTTC
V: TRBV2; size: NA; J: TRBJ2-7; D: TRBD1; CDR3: CASRDRGSEQYF; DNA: TGTGCCAGCAGGGACAGGGGGAGCGAGCAGTACTTC
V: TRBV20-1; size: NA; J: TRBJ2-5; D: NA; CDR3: CSARGGETQYF; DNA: TGCAGTGCTAGGGGCGGGGAGACCCAGTACTTC
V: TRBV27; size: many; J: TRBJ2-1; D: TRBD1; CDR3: CASRLSGGYNEQFF; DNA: TGTGCCAGCCGTTTATCAGGGGGATACAATGAGCAGTTCTTC
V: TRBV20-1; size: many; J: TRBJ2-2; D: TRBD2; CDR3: CSALTSGGVTGELFF; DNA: TGCAGTGCTCTTACTAGCGGGGGGGTAACCGGGGAGCTGTTTTTT
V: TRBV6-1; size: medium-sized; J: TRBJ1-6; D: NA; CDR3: CASSEAIGPGGSPLHF; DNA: TGTGCCAGCAGTGAAGCGATCGGACCGGGAGGGTCACCCCTCCACTTT
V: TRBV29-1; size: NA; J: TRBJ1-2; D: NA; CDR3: CSVDGYTF; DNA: TGCAGCGTTGATGGCTACACCTTC
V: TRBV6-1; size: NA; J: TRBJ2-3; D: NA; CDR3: CAVQRGDTQYF; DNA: TGTGCCGTCCAGAGGGGAGATACGCAGTATTTT
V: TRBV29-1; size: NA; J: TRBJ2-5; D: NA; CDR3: CSHSSLVGETQYF; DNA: TGCAGCCATAGTTCCCTAGTAGGAGAGACCCAGTACTTC
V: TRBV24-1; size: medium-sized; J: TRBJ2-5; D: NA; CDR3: CATSDPDSGQETQYF; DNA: TGTGCCACCAGTGATCCGGACAGTGGCCAAGAGACCCAGTACTTC
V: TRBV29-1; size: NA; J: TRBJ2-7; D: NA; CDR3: CSVVAGAYEQYF; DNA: TGCAGCGTTGTGGCGGGTGCCTACGAGCAGTACTTC
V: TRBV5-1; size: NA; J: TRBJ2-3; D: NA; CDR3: CASSLGFRGSGTDTQYF; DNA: TGCGCCAGCAGCTTGGGATTCAGGGGTTCGGGCACAGATACGCAGTATTTT
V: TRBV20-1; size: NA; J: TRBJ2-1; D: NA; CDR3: CSAQTSSRTSEQFF; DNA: TGCAGTGCACAAACTAGTTCACGAACGAGTGAGCAGTTCTTC
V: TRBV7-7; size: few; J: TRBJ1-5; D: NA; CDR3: CASSHERTGNQTQHF; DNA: TGTGCCAGCAGCCATGAAAGAACGGGGAATCAGACCCAGCATTTT
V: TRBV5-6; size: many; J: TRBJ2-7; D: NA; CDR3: CASSLTESSYEQYF; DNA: TGTGCCAGCAGCTTGACCGAGAGCTCCTACGAGCAGTACTTC
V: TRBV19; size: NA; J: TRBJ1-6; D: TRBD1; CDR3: CATVGQGFGSPLHF; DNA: TGTGCCACGGTGGGACAGGGCTTTGGTTCACCCCTCCACTTT
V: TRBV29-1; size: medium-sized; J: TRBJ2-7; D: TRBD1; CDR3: CSVGLRDRGNEQYF; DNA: TGCAGCGTTGGACTCCGGGACAGGGGAAACGAGCAGTACTTC
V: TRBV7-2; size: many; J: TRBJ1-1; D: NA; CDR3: CASSLVENGENTEAFF; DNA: TGTGCCAGCAGCTTAGTCGAAAATGGAGAGAACACTGAAGCTTTCTTT
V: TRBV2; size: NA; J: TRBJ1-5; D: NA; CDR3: CASNSRDFGGQPQHF; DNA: TGTGCCAGCAACAGCCGGGACTTCGGGGGTCAGCCCCAGCATTTT
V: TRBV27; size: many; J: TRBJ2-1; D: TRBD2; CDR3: CASSWTSGGHTYEEFF; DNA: TGTGCCAGCAGTTGGACTAGCGGGGGCCATACCTATGAGGAGTTCTTC
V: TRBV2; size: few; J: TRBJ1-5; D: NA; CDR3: CASSLANFNQPQHF; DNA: TGTGCCAGCAGTCTTGCGAATTTCAATCAGCCCCAGCATTTT
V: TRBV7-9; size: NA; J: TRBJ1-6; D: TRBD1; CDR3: CASSSTGTGLSPLHF; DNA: TGTGCCAGCAGCTCCACCGGGACAGGGTTGTCACCCCTCCACTTT
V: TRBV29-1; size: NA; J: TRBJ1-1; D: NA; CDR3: CTITRVTEAFF; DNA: TGCACAATTACCAGGGTCACTGAAGCTTTCTTT
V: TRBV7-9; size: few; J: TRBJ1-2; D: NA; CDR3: CASSLATRYGYTF; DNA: TGTGCCAGCAGCTTAGCGACGAGGTATGGCTACACCTTC
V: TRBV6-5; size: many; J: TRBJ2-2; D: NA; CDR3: CASSYSGQSGELFF; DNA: TGTGCCAGCAGTTACTCGGGGCAGTCCGGGGAGCTGTTTTTT
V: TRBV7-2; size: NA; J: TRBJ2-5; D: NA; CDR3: CASSPSGRGQETQYF; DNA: TGTGCCAGCAGTCCGTCCGGGCGGGGCCAAGAGACCCAGTACTTC
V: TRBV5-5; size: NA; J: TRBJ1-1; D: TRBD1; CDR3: CASSAGGAGNTEAFF; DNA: TGTGCCAGCAGCGCAGGGGGCGCGGGGAACACTGAAGCTTTCTTT
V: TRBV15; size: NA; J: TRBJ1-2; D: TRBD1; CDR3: CATSRDLGQGGYTF; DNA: TGTGCCACCAGCAGAGATCTGGGACAGGGTGGCTACACCTTC
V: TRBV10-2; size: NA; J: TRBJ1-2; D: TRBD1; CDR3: CASSGTGGTFGYTF; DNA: TGCGCCAGCAGTGGGACAGGGGGGACGTTCGGCTACACCTTC
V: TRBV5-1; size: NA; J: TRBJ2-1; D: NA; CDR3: CASSVTGPSNEQFF; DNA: TGCGCCAGCAGCGTAACCGGACCATCCAATGAGCAGTTCTTC
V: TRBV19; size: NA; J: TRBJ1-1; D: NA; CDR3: CASSTRALNTEAFF; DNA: TGTGCCAGTAGTACCAGGGCGCTGAACACTGAAGCTTTCTTT
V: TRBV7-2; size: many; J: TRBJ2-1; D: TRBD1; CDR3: CASSLAVRTGTGHNEQFF; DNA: TGTGCCAGCAGCTTAGCGGTCCGGACCGGGACAGGGCACAATGAGCAGTTCTTC
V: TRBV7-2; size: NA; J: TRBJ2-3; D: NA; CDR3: CASSMGDTQYF; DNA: TGTGCCAGCAGCATGGGGGATACGCAGTATTTT